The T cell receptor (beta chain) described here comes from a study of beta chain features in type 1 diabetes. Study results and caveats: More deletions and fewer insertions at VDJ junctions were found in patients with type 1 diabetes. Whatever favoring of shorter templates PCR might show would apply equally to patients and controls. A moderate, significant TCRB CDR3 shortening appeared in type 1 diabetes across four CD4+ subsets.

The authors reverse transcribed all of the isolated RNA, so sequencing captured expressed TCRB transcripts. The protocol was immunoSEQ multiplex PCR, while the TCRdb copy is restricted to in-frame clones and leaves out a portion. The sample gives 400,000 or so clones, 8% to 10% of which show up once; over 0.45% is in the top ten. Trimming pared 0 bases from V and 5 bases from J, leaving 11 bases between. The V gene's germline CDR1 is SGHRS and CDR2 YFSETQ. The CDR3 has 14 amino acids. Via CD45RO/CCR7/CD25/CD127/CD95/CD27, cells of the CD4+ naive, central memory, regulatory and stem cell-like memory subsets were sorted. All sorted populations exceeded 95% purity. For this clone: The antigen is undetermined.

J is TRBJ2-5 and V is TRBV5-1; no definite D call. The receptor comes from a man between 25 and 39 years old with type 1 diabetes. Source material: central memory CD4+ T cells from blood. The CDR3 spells CASSLGVPGETQYF. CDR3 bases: TGCGCCAGCAGCTTGGGTGTCCCCGGGGAGACCCAGTACTTC.